This TCR beta chain originates from a study of blood T cells in healthy people across ages. Donation came from healthy Caucasian individuals in Russia who were aged about 6 to 100. The second PCR ran about 6 to 12 cycles with a sample-barcoded 5' primer and J-beta primers. Template switching added a 12-random-nucleotide identifier to every cDNA molecule. MiXCR, run by TCRdb on the 5' RACE reads, gives a single entry per CDR3 protein. This sample yields about 900,000 distinct CDR3 sequences, of which 62% are seen a single time; 25% to 35% belongs to the top ten. The CDR3 length is 13 residues. Germline V gene sequence: CDR1 SNHLY, CDR2 FYNNEI. Trimming cost V 10 bases and J 2 bases, with 14 bases left between them.

Material: blood. V is TRBV2 and J is TRBJ2-5; either TRBD1 or TRBD2 may supply D (6 bases each). The receptor's source is a man under 40 in good health. CDR3 nucleotides: TGTGCCACCTGGCGGGACACTCAAGAGACCCAGTACTTC. Amino acids: CATWRDTQETQYF.